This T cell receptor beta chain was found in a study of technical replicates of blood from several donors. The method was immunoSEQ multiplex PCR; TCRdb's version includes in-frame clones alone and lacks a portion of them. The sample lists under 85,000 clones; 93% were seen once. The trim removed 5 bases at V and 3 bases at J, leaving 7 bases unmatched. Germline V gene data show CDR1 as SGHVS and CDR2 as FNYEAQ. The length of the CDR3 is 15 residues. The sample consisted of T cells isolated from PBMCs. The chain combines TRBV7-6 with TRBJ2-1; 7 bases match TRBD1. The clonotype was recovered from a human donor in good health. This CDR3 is CASSPPGGDYNEQFF. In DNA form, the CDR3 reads TGTGCCAGCAGCCCCCCAGGGGGAGACTACAATGAGCAGTTCTTC.